The 25 T cell receptor beta chains below were found in one sample sequenced in a study of blood T cell repertoires in COVID-19. Clones were read by immunoSEQ multiplex PCR, and TCRdb kept only the in-frame ones, dropping some. The data show 250,000 or so clones, with approximately 86% seen just once and approximately 10% held by the top ten. The sequencing sample was made of peripheral blood. Receptor source: a man in his forties with active or convalescent COVID-19.

The CDR3 spells CATSDLESGYTDTQYF. In nucleotides, the CDR3 is TGTGCCACCAGTGATTTGGAGAGCGGCTACACAGATACGCAGTATTTT. The chain joins TRBV24-1 to TRBJ2-3; weak D call: TRBD2 (5 bases). This CDR3 comprises 16 residues. V lost 0 bases to trimming and J lost 2 bases, with 11 bases between them. Germline CDR1 and CDR2: KGHDR and SFDVKD.

The chain joins TRBV27 to TRBJ2-5; 12 nucleotides align to TRBD2. The CDR3 length is 14 residues. Per germline, CDR1 MNHEY and CDR2 SMNVEV (reference sequence). V dropped 8 bases and J dropped 6; count of bases not matched to a gene: 7. In DNA, the CDR3 is TGTGCCAGCGCCGGACTAGCGGGGACGAAGACCCAGTACTTC. This encodes CASAGLAGTKTQYF.

The rearrangement joins TRBV15 to TRBJ1-3; D gene ambiguous. V lost 0 bases to trimming and J lost 0 bases, with 6 bases between them. There are 15 residues in the CDR3. Germline CDR1 LNHNV, CDR2 YYDKDF (reference sequence). Here the CDR3 reads CATSRDLNSGNTIYF. The CDR3 DNA reads TGTGCCACCAGCAGAGATCTAAACTCTGGAAACACCATATATTTT.

This rearrangement joins TRBV18 to TRBJ1-5; possibly TRBD1 for D (5 bases). CDR3 length equals 18 residues. Per the germline V gene, CDR1 is KGHSH and CDR2 is LQKENI. V was shortened by 3 bases and J by 5 bases, with 23 bases between the two germline ends. The CDR3 protein is CASSPLATGDGLHQPQHF. The CDR3 DNA reads as TGTGCCAGCTCACCCCTAGCGACTGGGGACGGGCTACATCAGCCCCAGCATTTT.

This chain connects TRBV4-1 to TRBJ2-6, with 8 nucleotides matching TRBD1. Germline V lookup: CDR1 MGHRA, CDR2 YSYEKL. This CDR3 comprises 20 residues. V was pared by 4 bases and J by 0 bases, with 14 bases of the junction left unmatched. Here the CDR3 reads CASSPLSPTGGASGANVLTF. CDR3 sequence (DNA): TGCGCCAGCAGCCCCCTTTCCCCCACAGGGGGAGCCTCTGGGGCCAACGTCCTGACTTTC.

The chain has TRBV5-6 and TRBJ1-1; TRBD1 agrees at 7 bases. The CDR3 sequence is 13 residues long. V was pared by 5 bases and J by 7 bases, with 8 bases of the junction left unmatched. Germline V CDR1 and CDR2: SGHDT, YYEEEE. The CDR3, as DNA: TGTGCCAGCAGACCAACAGGGGTTGGTGAAGCTTTCTTT. Amino acid sequence: CASRPTGVGEAFF.

This chain links TRBV6-1 with TRBJ2-1, with a possible D match to TRBD2 (5 bases). V was trimmed by 4 bases and J by 6 bases, leaving 19 bases between them. Germline CDR1 reads MNHNS; CDR2 reads SASEGT. CDR3 length equals 16 residues. CDR3 DNA sequence: TGTGCCAGCAGTGGACTCGGTACGGTTCTAGCCAATGAGCAGTTCTTC. It codes for CASSGLGTVLANEQFF.

This clone came up once. The gene calls are TRBV7-2 and TRBJ1-1; perhaps TRBD1 as D (6 bases). The length of the CDR3 is 16 residues. Germline CDR1 SGHTA, CDR2 FQGNSA. V was pared by 0 bases and J by 6 bases, with 17 bases between. The CDR3 DNA reads TGTGCCAGCAGCTTAGCGTGGGGGCCCGAGGTCGCTGAAGCTTTCTTT. Its protein is CASSLAWGPEVAEAFF.

V and J are TRBV5-1 and TRBJ2-1; 7 nucleotides line up with TRBD1. The CDR3 sequence is 14 residues long. After removal of 4 bases from V and 4 bases from J, the junction contained 5 bases not matched to a gene. CDR1 and CDR2 (germline): SGHRS, YFSETQ. The CDR3 coding sequence is TGCGCCAGCAGCCTCGGGACAGCATACAATGAGCAGTTCTTC. Amino acids: CASSLGTAYNEQFF.

As to this clone: Other DNA sequences in this specimen translate into the identical CDR3. This chain's CDR3 is CASSFGQGDYEQYF. For the CDR3, the DNA is TGCGCCAGCAGCTTCGGACAGGGGGACTACGAGCAGTACTTC. The chain couples TRBV5-1 to TRBJ2-7; 10 bases match TRBD1. With V trimmed by 2 bases and J by 3 bases, 2 bases remained unmatched. CDR1 and CDR2 from the germline V gene are SGHRS and YFSETQ. The CDR3 is made up of 14 amino acids.

The chain links TRBV7-2 to TRBJ2-3; D possibly corresponds to TRBD1 (6 bases). Germline-derived CDR1 and CDR2 are SGHTA and FQGNSA. The CDR3 runs to 15 residues. V lost 3 bases, J lost 2 bases, and 12 bases lay in between. The CDR3 here is CASSFGGQSTDTQYF. The CDR3 coding sequence is TGTGCCAGCAGCTTTGGGGGACAATCCACAGATACGCAGTATTTT.

The genes are TRBV5-6 and TRBJ2-1, with 10 positions matching TRBD2. V lost 4 bases and J lost 1; bases outside the gene matches: 2. Germline lookup yields CDR1 SGHDT and CDR2 YYEEEE. The CDR3 totals 15 residues. CDR3 nucleotides: TGTGCCAGCAGCCTGGGACTAGCGTCCTACAATGAGCAGTTCTTC. Translated, it gives CASSLGLASYNEQFF. Full variable domain (rest looked up from reference TRBV5-6 and TRBJ2-1): DAGVTQSPTHLIKTRGQQVTLRCSPKSGHDTVSWYQQALGQGPQFIFQYYEEEERQRGNFPDRFSGHQFPNYSSELNVNALLLGDSALYLCASSLGLASYNEQFFGPGTRLTVL.

This chain connects TRBV12-3 or TRBV12-4 to TRBJ1-2, with a weak D call TRBD1 (5 bases). Deletions cut 0 bases from V and 6 bases from J, with 8 bases between. CDR3 length equals 13 residues. As DNA, the CDR3 is TGTGCCAGCAGTTTAGCGCAAGGGGATGGCTACACCTTC. Its protein is CASSLAQGDGYTF.

The table lists this clone with a few counts. J is TRBJ1-4 and V is TRBV19; D is unclear. Looked up from germline, CDR1 is LNHDA and CDR2 is SQIVND (reference sequence). There are 15 residues in the CDR3. Trimming took off 3 bases at V and 0 bases at J, with 8 bases between the two ends. CDR3 DNA: TGTGCCAGTAGTATTATGCGTACAACTAATGAAAAACTGTTTTTT. Translation: CASSIMRTTNEKLFF.

The chain is built from TRBV6-5 and TRBJ1-2; 8 bases are shared with TRBD1. The CDR3 contains 15 residues. The germline gives CDR1 MNHEY, CDR2 SVGAGI. V lost 6 bases and J lost 4; bases outside the gene matches: 10. CDR3 sequence: CASRPDRGGGYGYTF. The CDR3 nucleotides read TGTGCCAGCAGACCCGACAGGGGAGGTGGCTATGGCTACACCTTC.

The genes are TRBV12-5 and TRBJ2-1, with a tentative D call TRBD1 (6 bases). Trimming removed 1 base from V and 6 bases from J, with 10 bases in between. The CDR3 contains 14 residues. Germline CDR1 and CDR2: LGHNT and FRNRAP. CDR3 sequence: CASGLGQVGNEQFF. CDR3 nucleotide sequence: TGTGCTAGTGGTTTGGGACAGGTAGGCAATGAGCAGTTCTTC.

This clone has only a few counts. V is TRBV18 and J is TRBJ2-5; D ambiguous. Germline values: CDR1 KGHSH, CDR2 LQKENI. The CDR3 sequence is 16 residues long. V lost 2 bases and J lost 0, with 13 bases in between. The CDR3 coding sequence is TGTGCCAGCTCACCATACCAGGTCCCGAACCAAGAGACCCAGTACTTC. This sequence encodes CASSPYQVPNQETQYF.

This chain connects TRBV5-1 to TRBJ1-1, with unresolved D. Germline V gene data show CDR1 as SGHRS and CDR2 as YFSETQ. The ends were cut back, 0 bases at V and 0 bases at J, with 6 bases in the middle. The CDR3 spans 14 residues. The CDR3 protein is CASSLATVNTEAFF. DNA of the CDR3: TGCGCCAGCAGCTTGGCTACGGTGAACACTGAAGCTTTCTTT.

As DNA, the CDR3 is TGTGCCAGCAGTTTATCTTGGGACTCCGAGCAGTACTTC. It specifies CASSLSWDSEQYF. This chain connects TRBV27 to TRBJ2-7; TRBD2 might be the D (6 bases). Trimming cost V 0 bases and J 6 bases, with 9 bases left between them. Germline V lookup: CDR1 MNHEY, CDR2 SMNVEV (reference sequence). This CDR3 spans 13 amino acids.

On this clone itself: The junction departs from germline at one end; a sequencing error may be responsible. This rearrangement joins TRBV5-1 to TRBJ2-7; TRBD2 might be the D (5 bases). The germline V gene has CDR1 SGHRS and CDR2 YFSETQ. The CDR3 has 12 residues. Here the CDR3 reads CASSLDGKSWDF. For the CDR3, the DNA is TGCGCCAGCAGCCTGGACGGGAAGTCCTGGGACTTC.

J is TRBJ2-1 and V is TRBV4-2; unclear D gene. Between the trimmed V and J ends, which lost 4 bases and 8 bases, there was a span of 15 bases. Germline V gene lookup returns CDR1 LGHNA and CDR2 YNFKEQ. The CDR3 spans 14 residues. Here the CDR3 reads CASSRETQGDEQFF. CDR3 bases: TGTGCCAGCAGCCGCGAGACTCAAGGCGATGAGCAGTTCTTC.

Only one count was recorded for this clone. The V call is TRBV30, the J call TRBJ2-2; 7 bases match TRBD2. Losses at the gene ends were 4 bases for V and 3 bases for J; bases not matched to a gene: 2. The CDR3 contains 13 residues. CDR1 is GTSNPN, CDR2 SVGIG, per germline (reference sequence). The CDR3 nucleotides read TGTGCCTGGACCCTAGCGGACACCGGGGAGCTGTTTTTT. Translation gives CAWTLADTGELFF.

V usage is TRBV7-9 and J usage is TRBJ1-5; D gene ambiguous. The CDR3 length is 12 residues. The germline gives CDR1 SEHNR, CDR2 FQNEAQ (reference sequence). V was cut by 5 bases and J by 6 bases, with 8 bases left in between. The CDR3 nucleotides are TGTGCCAGCAGCCCCTCGGGTCAGCCCCAGCATTTT. Amino acid sequence: CASSPSGQPQHF.

The gene calls are TRBV19 and TRBJ1-3, with D possibly matching TRBD1 (6 bases). Trimming cost V 1 base and J 2 bases, with 12 bases left between them. Per germline, CDR1 LNHDA and CDR2 SQIVND (reference sequence). The CDR3 runs 16 residues. The CDR3 DNA sequence: TGTGCCAGTAGTATAGTTAACAGGGTACCTGGAAACACCATATATTTT. This gives the protein CASSIVNRVPGNTIYF.

The J gene is TRBJ1-1, the V gene TRBV9, with a tentative D call TRBD1 (6 bases). Trimming left V 0 bases short and J 1 base short, with 10 bases between. This CDR3 is built from 15 residues. In germline, CDR1 is SGDLS, CDR2 YYNGEE. The CDR3 spells CASSVEDSENTEAFF. DNA for the CDR3: TGTGCCAGCAGCGTAGAGGACAGCGAGAACACTGAAGCTTTCTTT.